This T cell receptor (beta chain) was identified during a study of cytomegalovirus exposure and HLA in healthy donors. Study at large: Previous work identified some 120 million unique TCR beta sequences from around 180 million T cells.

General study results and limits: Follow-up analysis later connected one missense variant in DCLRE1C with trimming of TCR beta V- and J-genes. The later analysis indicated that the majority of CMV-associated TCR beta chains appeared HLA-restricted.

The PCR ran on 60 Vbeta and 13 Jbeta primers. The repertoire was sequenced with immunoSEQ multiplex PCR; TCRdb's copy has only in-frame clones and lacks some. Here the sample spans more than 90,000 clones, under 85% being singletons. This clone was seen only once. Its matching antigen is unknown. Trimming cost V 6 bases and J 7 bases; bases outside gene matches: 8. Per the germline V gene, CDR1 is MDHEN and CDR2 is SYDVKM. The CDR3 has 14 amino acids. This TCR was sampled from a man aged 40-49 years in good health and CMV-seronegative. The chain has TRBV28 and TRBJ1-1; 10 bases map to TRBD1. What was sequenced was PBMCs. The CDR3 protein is CASSRGQGSFEAFF. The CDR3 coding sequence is TGTGCCAGCAGCCGGGGACAGGGGTCGTTTGAAGCTTTCTTT.